A single sample is the source of the 18 T cell receptor beta chains below, sequenced in a study of shared clonotypes between healthy human individuals. Some clones are missing from TCRdb's copy, which holds only in-frame ones; the method was immunoSEQ multiplex PCR. The repertoire holds roughly 1.4 million clones, with just under 99% as singletons. Source material: naive CD4+ T cells sorted from blood. Subset described: CD45RA+ positively selected. Every receptor here comes from a man between 25 and 39 years old in good health.

Comment on this clone: At one boundary the junction diverges from the germline segment, which might be a read error. The rearrangement joins TRBV7-7 to TRBJ2-7; possible D gene TRBD2, 6 bases. The CDR3 has 16 residues. The V gene's germline CDR1 is SSHAT and CDR2 FNYEAQ (reference sequence). The DNA for the CDR3 is TGTGCTAGCAGCCCGGGCCCCGGGGACTCGGTACGAGAGCAGTACTTC. Its translation is CASSPGPGDSVREQYF.

V and J are TRBV7-8 and TRBJ2-1; D not certain. The length of the CDR3 is 14 residues. The V gene's germline CDR1 is SGHVS and CDR2 FQNEAQ. V shed 0 bases and J shed 3 bases, with 6 bases lying between them. Here the CDR3 DNA reads TGTGCCAGCAGCTTAGCTGGTGGCTACAATGAGCAGTTCTTC. Translating it yields CASSLAGGYNEQFF. The variable domain in full, with the rest retrieved from reference TRBV7-8 and TRBJ2-1, is GAGVSQSPRYKVAKRGQDVALRCDPISGHVSLFWYQQALGQGPEFLTYFQNEAQLDKSGLPSDRFFAERPEGSVSTLKIQRTQQEDSAVYLCASSLAGGYNEQFFGPGTRLTVL.

The chain has TRBV28 and TRBJ2-7, with a possible D match to TRBD1 (6 bases). V was pared by 8 bases and J by 2 bases, with 16 bases between. Germline CDR1 and CDR2: MDHEN and SYDVKM. The CDR3 has 14 residues. DNA of the CDR3: TGTGCCAGCGTCACGTCCGGGACACCCTACGAGCAGTACTTC. Protein product: CASVTSGTPYEQYF.

The chain combines TRBV29-1 with TRBJ2-7; tentative D call: TRBD2 (5 bases). Trimming removed 5 bases at V and 7 bases at J, with 12 bases between. The CDR3 consists of 11 residues. Germline V lookup: CDR1 SQVTM, CDR2 ANQGSEA. This CDR3 reads CSVRGSGEQYF. In DNA, the CDR3 is TGCAGCGTTCGGGGATCGGGGGAGCAGTACTTC.

For this clone: Within the sample, other DNA sequences also encode this same CDR3. The chain couples TRBV28 to TRBJ2-7; no clear D. V gave up 5 bases and J gave up 3 bases, with 5 bases separating them. The CDR3 has 11 residues. The germline gives CDR1 MDHEN, CDR2 SYDVKM. CDR3 sequence reads: CASSLGYEQYF. The CDR3, as DNA: TGTGCCAGCAGTCTTGGCTACGAGCAGTACTTC.

The V gene is TRBV7-2, the J gene TRBJ2-7, with a tentative D call TRBD2 (6 bases). CDR1 and CDR2 from the germline V gene are SGHTA and FQGNSA. V lost 6 bases and J lost 3, with 21 bases in between. This CDR3 contains 16 residues. The CDR3 reads CASRFPGTGAGYEQYF. The CDR3, as DNA: TGTGCCAGCAGGTTTCCGGGTACGGGAGCAGGCTACGAGCAGTACTTC.

Concerning this clone: The identical CDR3 is also encoded by other nucleotide sequences in the sample. The gene calls are TRBV30 and TRBJ1-2; 7 bases agree with TRBD1. The CDR3 runs to 14 residues. CDR1 GTSNPN and CDR2 SVGIG come from the germline V gene (reference sequence). V was pared by 0 bases and J by 5 bases, with 6 bases of the junction left unmatched. CDR3 amino acids: CAWSVLGGGYGYTF. The DNA of the CDR3 is TGTGCCTGGAGTGTGTTAGGGGGCGGGTATGGCTACACCTTC.

The chain joins TRBV5-1 to TRBJ2-7, with 9 bases aligning to TRBD1. The V segment lost 2 bases and the J segment 2 bases; nucleotides outside the gene matches: 14. The germline V gene encodes CDR1 SGHRS and CDR2 YFSETQ. The CDR3 length is 18 residues. In DNA form, the CDR3 reads TGCGCCAGCAGCTTACTAGGGAGATCACAGGGGGCAACCTACGAGCAGTACTTC. Amino acid sequence: CASSLLGRSQGATYEQYF.

This chain uses TRBV29-1 with TRBJ2-2; 7 bases are shared with TRBD1. This CDR3 comprises 14 residues. V shed 0 bases and J 8 bases; nucleotides not matched to a gene: 6. The germline gives CDR1 SQVTM, CDR2 ANQGSEA. This CDR3 is CSVEDPTGTGELFF. In nucleotides, the CDR3 is TGCAGCGTTGAAGATCCGACAGGGACGGGGGAGCTGTTTTTT.

V is TRBV10-3 and J is TRBJ2-3; D call uncertain. Germline-derived CDR1 and CDR2 are ENHRY and SYGVKD. Trimming removed 8 bases from V and 0 bases from J, with 12 bases in between. The CDR3 runs 14 residues. The CDR3 spells CAIGLRTSTDTQYF. The CDR3 bases are TGTGCCATCGGGTTGCGAACTAGCACAGATACGCAGTATTTT.

The count of this clone is one. CDR3 sequence (DNA): TGTGCCATCAGGGGGGCCCAGGGACTAGGAAGCTCCTACGAGCAGTACTTC. Translating it yields CAIRGAQGLGSSYEQYF. The rearrangement uses TRBV10-3 and TRBJ2-7; 8 bases line up with TRBD2. Germline CDR1 is ENHRY and CDR2 is SYGVKD. After removal of 6 bases from V and 0 bases from J, the junction contained 13 bases not matched to a gene. The CDR3 sequence is 17 residues long.

The chain joins TRBV5-6 to TRBJ2-5; a possible D gene is TRBD2 (7 bases). This CDR3 spans 14 amino acids. Germline V lookup: CDR1 SGHDT, CDR2 YYEEEE. Trimming left V 7 bases short and J 2 bases short, with 15 bases between. CDR3 sequence: CASYLGGLQETQYF. The CDR3 DNA follows: TGTGCCAGCTACCTCGGGGGGCTACAAGAGACCCAGTACTTC. The variable domain in full, completed from reference TRBV5-6 and TRBJ2-5, reads DAGVTQSPTHLIKTRGQQVTLRCSPKSGHDTVSWYQQALGQGPQFIFQYYEEEERQRGNFPDRFSGHQFPNYSSELNVNALLLGDSALYLCASYLGGLQETQYFGPGTRLLVL.

This chain links TRBV6-6 with TRBJ2-1; 7 nucleotides align to TRBD1. CDR1 MNHNY and CDR2 SVGAGI come from the germline V gene (reference sequence). The CDR3 loop spans 15 amino acids. Trimming at V came to 3 bases and at J to 7 bases, leaving 9 bases not matched to a gene. CDR3 DNA: TGTGCCAGCAGTTATTTGGCTACACAGGGGAATGAGCAGTTCTTC. Residues: CASSYLATQGNEQFF.

This sequence joins TRBV28 and TRBJ2-3; D gene uncertain. Germline V gives CDR1 MDHEN, CDR2 SYDVKM. The CDR3 has 14 amino acids. V was trimmed by 6 bases and J by 1 base, leaving 11 bases between them. CDR3 sequence (DNA): TGTGCCAGCAGGGTCTTCGCCGGCACAGATACGCAGTATTTT. Translated: CASRVFAGTDTQYF.

The chain is built from TRBV6-5 and TRBJ2-7, with D perhaps matching TRBD1 (6 bases). Germline-derived CDR1 and CDR2 are MNHEY and SVGAGI. The CDR3 extends over 13 amino acids. Trimming took 6 bases from V and 6 from J, leaving 15 bases between them. CDR3 sequence reads: CASSPPGVREQYF. The CDR3 nucleotides read TGTGCCAGCAGCCCGCCAGGGGTGCGCGAGCAGTACTTC.

The chain carries TRBV2 and TRBJ2-7; D is unresolved. CDR1 and CDR2 from the germline V gene are SNHLY and FYNNEI. V was cut by 7 bases and J by 2 bases, with 9 bases left in between. CDR3 size: 12 residues. CDR3 nucleotides: TGTGCCAGCACACGAGGAACCTACGAGCAGTACTTC. Its translation is CASTRGTYEQYF.

The J gene is TRBJ2-7, the V gene TRBV9, with TRBD1 matching 10 bases. This CDR3 is built from 20 residues. From germline, CDR1 is SGDLS and CDR2 YYNGEE. The ends lost 4 bases at V and 4 bases at J; junction bases unmatched: 23. CDR3 DNA: TGTGCCAGCAGCAATAAAGCCGAGGGACAGGGGTCCATTCCGGGATACGAGCAGTACTTC. Translating it yields CASSNKAEGQGSIPGYEQYF.

The rearrangement joins TRBV9 to TRBJ1-4; TRBD1 agrees at 8 bases. This CDR3 has 15 amino acids. J was trimmed by 7 bases and V by 1 base; bases with no gene match: 6. Germline V gives CDR1 SGDLS, CDR2 YYNGEE. DNA of the CDR3: TGTGCCAGCAGCGTATTCGGGACAGGTGGTGAAAAACTGTTTTTT. This codes for CASSVFGTGGEKLFF.